These 13 T cell receptor beta chains were all obtained from the same sample, sequenced in a study of shared T cell receptors in the human thymus. Profiled with immunoSEQ multiplex PCR; TCRdb holds only in-frame clones, not every one. The repertoire includes roughly 710,000 clones, approximately 85% of them detected once, and roughly 0.01% sits in the top ten. This sample also belongs to another study, concerning human thymus T cells.

The sequenced material came from thymocytes. Source of these receptors: a girl in the first two years of life with a congenital heart defect.

This chain uses TRBV15 with TRBJ1-4, with D possibly TRBD1 on 5 matching bases. There are 16 residues in the CDR3. Germline CDR1 and CDR2: LNHNV and YYDKDF (reference sequence). Trimming removed 0 bases at V and 0 bases at J, with 8 bases between. DNA for the CDR3: TGTGCCACCAGCAGAGATAAGGGGTCAACTAATGAAAAACTGTTTTTT. It codes for CATSRDKGSTNEKLFF.

V gene TRBV10-3 combines with J gene TRBJ1-2; perhaps TRBD1 as D (6 bases). The CDR3 has 14 residues. The V end lost 1 base, the J end lost 11 bases, and 17 bases lay between the germline ends. Germline CDR1 is ENHRY and CDR2 is SYGVKD. DNA for the CDR3: TGTGCCATCAGTGAGTACCCTTACAGGGATTGTTACACCTTC. Translated: CAISEYPYRDCYTF.

The V call is TRBV7-9, the J call TRBJ1-4, with 7 bases matching TRBD1. The CDR3 spans 15 residues. Germline CDR1 and CDR2: SEHNR and FQNEAQ (reference sequence). With V trimmed by 5 bases and J by 6 bases, 9 bases remained unmatched. The CDR3 is CASSEGQREDEKLFF. The CDR3 DNA sequence: TGTGCCAGCAGCGAGGGACAGCGAGAGGATGAAAAACTGTTTTTT. The variable domain in full, completed from reference TRBV7-9 and TRBJ1-4, reads DTGVSQNPRHKITKRGQNVTFRCDPISEHNRLYWYRQTLGQGPEFLTYFQNEAQLEKSRLLSDRFSAERPKGSFSTLEIQRTEQGDSAMYLCASSEGQREDEKLFFGSGTQLSVL.

V gene TRBV28 combines with J gene TRBJ2-5, with a weak D call TRBD1 (6 bases). The DNA end favors TRBJ2-7, so the J call may be wrong. The germline gives CDR1 MDHEN, CDR2 SYDVKM. The CDR3 contains 19 residues. DNA for the CDR3: TGTGCCAGCAGTTCCCCCACTCTTAGCTACAGGGTAACTCGGTACGAGCAGTACTTC. Translated: CASSSPTLSYRVTRYEQYF.

The gene calls are TRBV7-6 and TRBJ2-7; TRBD2 matches at 8 bases. This CDR3 has 17 amino acids. Looked up from germline, CDR1 is SGHVS and CDR2 is FNYEAQ. V lost 3 bases and J lost 4; bases outside the gene matches: 14. CDR3 DNA sequence: TGTGCCAGCAGCTTCTCGACGGGACTAGTGATGTCGTACGAGCAGTACTTC. Protein: CASSFSTGLVMSYEQYF. The full variable domain, in which reference TRBV7-6 and TRBJ2-7 provide the parts outside the CDR3, is GAGVSQSPRYKVTKRGQDVALRCDPISGHVSLYWYRQALGQGPEFLTYFNYEAQQDKSGLPNDRFSAERPEGSISTLTIQRTEQRDSAMYRCASSFSTGLVMSYEQYFGPGTRLTVT.

In DNA, the CDR3 is TGTGCCAGCAGCCTCGGGACTAGCGGGGGGTTAGCCAAAAACATTCAGTACTTC. Amino acid sequence: CASSLGTSGGLAKNIQYF. V and J are TRBV28 and TRBJ2-4; 15 bases map to TRBD2. Trimming took 6 bases from V and 0 from J; bases not matched to a gene: 6. Per germline, CDR1 MDHEN and CDR2 SYDVKM. The CDR3 length is 18 residues.

The chain employs TRBV7-4 and TRBJ1-1; weak D call: TRBD1 (5 bases). The CDR3 is 17 residues long. Germline V CDR1 and CDR2: SGHVT, SQSDAQ. The V end lost 4 bases, the J end lost 1 base, and 19 bases lay between the germline ends. CDR3 DNA sequence: TGTGCCAGCAGCTACTACCCCCTAATCGGGGGGAACACTGAAGCTTTCTTT. Protein sequence: CASSYYPLIGGNTEAFF.

The genes are TRBV5-5 and TRBJ2-1; 8 bases are a match to TRBD2. V lost 3 bases, J lost 4 bases, and 6 bases stayed unmatched. The CDR3 consists of 15 residues. Germline CDR1 and CDR2: SGHKS and YYEKEE (reference sequence). The CDR3 DNA reads as TGTGCCAGCAGCTATGTAGCGGGGCGTTACAATGAGCAGTTCTTC. Amino acid sequence: CASSYVAGRYNEQFF.

The chain uses TRBV2 and TRBJ2-7; TRBD2 matches 11 bases. Germline CDR1 SNHLY, CDR2 FYNNEI. The CDR3 covers 17 residues. Germline trimming cut 8 bases from V and 0 bases from J; bases unmatched to any gene: 12. CDR3 in amino acids: CASGVTSGGPSSYEQYF. The CDR3 DNA reads as TGTGCCAGCGGTGTCACTAGCGGGGGACCTAGCTCCTACGAGCAGTACTTC.

V is TRBV6-1 and J is TRBJ1-5; 7 bases agree with TRBD1. This CDR3 spans 14 amino acids. The germline V gene encodes CDR1 MNHNS and CDR2 SASEGT. J was trimmed by 5 bases and V by 7 bases; bases with no gene match: 8. DNA for the CDR3: TGTGCCAGCACCCTGACAGGGCGAGATCAGCCCCAGCATTTT. As protein: CASTLTGRDQPQHF.

This chain joins TRBV29-1 and TRBJ1-1; tentatively, D is TRBD1 (6 bases). Trimming removed 3 bases from V and 0 bases from J, with 11 bases in between. The CDR3 runs 14 residues. The V gene's germline CDR1 is SQVTM and CDR2 ANQGSEA. Written as DNA, the CDR3 is TGCAGCGTTGAGGATACAGGGATGAACACTGAAGCTTTCTTT. Encoded protein: CSVEDTGMNTEAFF. Full variable domain (rest looked up from reference TRBV29-1 and TRBJ1-1): SAVISQKPSRDICQRGTSLTIQCQVDSQVTMMFWYRQQPGQSLTLIATANQGSEATYESGFVIDKFPISRPNLTFSTLTVSNMSPEDSSIYLCSVEDTGMNTEAFFGQGTRLTVV.

The gene calls are TRBV19 and TRBJ2-1; TRBD2 matches 11 bases. Per the germline V gene, CDR1 is LNHDA and CDR2 is SQIVND (reference sequence). The CDR3 extends over 14 amino acids. V lost 7 bases and J lost 5; bases outside the gene matches: 4. In nucleotides, the CDR3 is TGTGCCAGTACGGGGACTAGCGGCCACAATGAGCAGTTCTTC. It is translated as CASTGTSGHNEQFF.

A note on this clone: The junction departs from germline at one end; a sequencing error may be responsible. This chain connects TRBV7-7 to TRBJ1-1; D gene uncertain. Germline V gives CDR1 SSHAT, CDR2 FNYEAQ (reference sequence). There are 16 residues in the CDR3. CDR3 bases: TGTGCTAGCAGCCCATCGCCGCCCGATACTCCCACTGAAGCTTTCTTT. Translated: CASSPSPPDTPTEAFF.